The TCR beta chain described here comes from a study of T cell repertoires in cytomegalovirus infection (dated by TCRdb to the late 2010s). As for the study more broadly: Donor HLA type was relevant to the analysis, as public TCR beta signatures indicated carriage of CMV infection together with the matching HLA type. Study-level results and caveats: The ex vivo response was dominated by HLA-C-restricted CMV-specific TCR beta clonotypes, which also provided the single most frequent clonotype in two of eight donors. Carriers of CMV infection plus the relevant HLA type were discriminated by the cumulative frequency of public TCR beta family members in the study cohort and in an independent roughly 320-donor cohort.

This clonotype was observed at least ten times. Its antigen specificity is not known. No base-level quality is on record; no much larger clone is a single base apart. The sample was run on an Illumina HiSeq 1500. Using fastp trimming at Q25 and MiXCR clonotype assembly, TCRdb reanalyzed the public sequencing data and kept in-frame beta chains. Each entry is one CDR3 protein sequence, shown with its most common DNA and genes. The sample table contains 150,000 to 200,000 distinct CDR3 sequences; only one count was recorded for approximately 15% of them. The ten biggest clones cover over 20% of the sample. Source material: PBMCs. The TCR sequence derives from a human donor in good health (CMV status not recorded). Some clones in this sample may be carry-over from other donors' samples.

At the DNA level, the sequence is TGTGCCAGCAGTCGGGGACAGGAGCAGTTCTTC. This is translated as CASSRGQEQFF. Recombination linked TRBV6-5 to TRBJ2-1; TRBD1 matches 7 bases in the middle. Trimming leaves V shorter by 5 bases and J shorter by 10 bases, with the junction holding 2 bases beyond the gene matches. The CDR3 measures 11 amino acids from cysteine to phenylalanine. Of all the DNA, just the CDR3 is kept, 33 bases in frame from base 1. The germline V gene yields MNHEY for CDR1 and SVGAGI for CDR2.